These 25 T cell receptor beta chains were all obtained from the same sample, sequenced in a study of cytomegalovirus exposure and HLA in healthy donors. The PCR ran on 60 Vbeta and 13 Jbeta primers. TCRdb's copy holds only in-frame clones and misses some; the assay was immunoSEQ multiplex PCR. The repertoire holds some 140,000 clones, with more than 75% as singletons. Sequencing was carried out using PBMCs. The receptor set was obtained from a male donor in good health and CMV-seronegative.

The chain links TRBV29-1 to TRBJ2-5; 9 nucleotides agree with TRBD1. The J call may be incorrect, as the DNA end agrees better with TRBJ2-7. CDR3 length: 14 residues. The germline V gene has CDR1 SQVTM and CDR2 ANQGSEA. CDR3 DNA sequence: TGCAGCGTTGCGCCGGGACAGGGTATCCACGAGCAGTACTTC. It specifies CSVAPGQGIHEQYF.

This clone was detected only once. The gene calls are TRBV5-5 and TRBJ1-5; the match to TRBD1 covers 8 bases. The length of the CDR3 is 16 residues. Germline lookup yields CDR1 SGHKS and CDR2 YYEKEE (reference sequence). Trimming cost V 4 bases and J 0 bases; bases outside gene matches: 6. CDR3 amino acids: CASSLTGVYSNQPQHF. The CDR3 region has the DNA TGTGCCAGCAGCCTGACAGGGGTTTATAGCAATCAGCCCCAGCATTTT.

This chain joins TRBV7-9 and TRBJ2-2, with D possibly matching TRBD1 (5 bases). V was pared by 6 bases and J by 4 bases, with 9 bases between. The CDR3 is made up of 13 amino acids. In germline, CDR1 is SEHNR, CDR2 FQNEAQ (reference sequence). In DNA, the CDR3 is TGTGCCAGCAGGGGGCCGGGCACCGGGGAGCTGTTTTTT. This encodes CASRGPGTGELFF.

This clone showed up just once. The chain joins TRBV30 to TRBJ2-2; 11 nucleotides agree with TRBD2. Germline values: CDR1 GTSNPN, CDR2 SVGIG (reference sequence). The CDR3 length is 14 residues. The junction had 6 bases not matched to a gene; V was cut back by 5 bases and J by 7 bases. CDR3 in amino acids: CAWRLAGTFGELFF. The CDR3 DNA is TGTGCCTGGCGACTAGCGGGGACGTTCGGGGAGCTGTTTTTT.

The V call is TRBV7-2, the J call TRBJ2-1, with 11 bases that match TRBD2. Germline values: CDR1 SGHTA, CDR2 FQGNSA. V was pared by 4 bases and J by 5 bases, with 10 bases of the junction left unmatched. This CDR3 spans 17 amino acids. Written as DNA, the CDR3 is TGTGCCAGCAGCTCTAACCCCGGACTAGCGGGCGACAATGAGCAGTTCTTC. Translation: CASSSNPGLAGDNEQFF.

CDR3 bases: TGTGCCAGCAGCTTTAATACGGCTAATGAAAAACTGTTTTTT. Protein product: CASSFNTANEKLFF. The chain uses TRBV5-5 and TRBJ1-4; no clear D gene. The CDR3 length is 14 residues. Germline V gives CDR1 SGHKS, CDR2 YYEKEE (reference sequence). Between the trimmed V and J ends, which lost 2 bases and 3 bases, there was a span of 8 bases.

The V and J genes are TRBV7-3 and TRBJ2-5; 9 bases fit TRBD1. The CDR3 has 14 amino acids. The V gene end was trimmed by 5 bases and the J gene end by 5 bases; junction bases not matched to a gene: 6. CDR1 SGHTA and CDR2 FQGTGA come from the germline V gene. This CDR3 is CASSRTGQGETQYF. The DNA of the CDR3 is TGTGCCAGCAGCCGTACCGGACAGGGGGAGACCCAGTACTTC.

This clone was observed once. This chain uses TRBV13 with TRBJ1-3; 8 bases are shared with TRBD1. CDR1 is PRHDT and CDR2 is FYEKMQ in the germline V gene (reference sequence). This CDR3 spans 14 amino acids. Germline trimming cut 5 bases from V and 3 bases from J; bases unmatched to any gene: 3. The CDR3 sequence: CASSQGAVGNTIYF. The CDR3 DNA is TGTGCCAGCAGCCAGGGGGCAGTTGGAAACACCATATATTTT.

This chain uses TRBV9 with TRBJ2-1; TRBD1 matches at 7 bases. Germline values: CDR1 SGDLS, CDR2 YYNGEE. The CDR3 covers 15 residues. J was trimmed by 5 bases and V by 1 base; bases with no gene match: 6. CDR3 amino acids: CASSVLGQANNEQFF. As DNA, the CDR3 is TGTGCCAGCAGCGTATTAGGACAGGCGAACAATGAGCAGTTCTTC.

The V call is TRBV11-3, the J call TRBJ1-1, with a tentative D call TRBD1 (6 bases). Trimming took 5 bases from V and 5 from J, leaving 15 bases between them. This CDR3 comprises 14 residues. Per the germline V gene, CDR1 is SGHNT and CDR2 is YENEEA. CDR3 DNA: TGTGCCAGCAGCACGGGACACCTGACTACTGAAGCTTTCTTT. Translating gives CASSTGHLTTEAFF.

This chain links TRBV7-9 with TRBJ2-1; the match to TRBD2 covers 7 bases. V dropped 1 base and J dropped 8; count of bases not matched to a gene: 5. The CDR3 consists of 14 residues. CDR1 SEHNR and CDR2 FQNEAQ come from the germline V gene (reference sequence). Here the CDR3 DNA reads TGTGCCAGCAGCTTAGATCGCAGCGGGGATGAGCAGTTCTTC. It encodes CASSLDRSGDEQFF.

This clone was detected a few times. The chain combines TRBV7-9 with TRBJ1-3, with no clear D. The V and J ends lost 2 bases and 4 bases respectively, with 12 bases between them. Germline CDR1 is SEHNR and CDR2 is FQNEAQ (reference sequence). The CDR3 loop spans 15 amino acids. In DNA, the CDR3 is TGTGCCAGCAGCTTATCCGGAGGAAGGGGAAACACCATATATTTT. It translates to CASSLSGGRGNTIYF.

The chain is built from TRBV5-1 and TRBJ2-7; 9 nucleotides line up with TRBD1. This CDR3 has 14 residues. In germline, CDR1 is SGHRS, CDR2 YFSETQ. The trim removed 4 bases at V and 3 bases at J, leaving 5 bases unmatched. As DNA, the CDR3 is TGCGCCAGCAGCCCGGACAGGGGTAACTACGAGCAGTACTTC. Encoded protein: CASSPDRGNYEQYF.

The chain combines TRBV19 with TRBJ2-4, with 9 positions matching TRBD1. Germline V lookup: CDR1 LNHDA, CDR2 SQIVND (reference sequence). The CDR3 is made up of 16 amino acids. With 4 bases clipped from V and 5 bases from J, the junction kept 9 bases outside the gene matches. This CDR3 reads CASSTPRWDRENIQYF. The DNA for the CDR3 is TGTGCCAGTAGTACCCCTAGATGGGACAGGGAAAACATTCAGTACTTC.

This chain connects TRBV7-2 to TRBJ2-5, with 9 bases identical to TRBD2. CDR1 is SGHTA and CDR2 is FQGNSA in the germline V gene. The CDR3 contains 16 residues. Trimming took 6 bases from V and 0 from J; bases not matched to a gene: 8. The CDR3 is CASSIPSGGYQETQYF. The CDR3 nucleotides are TGTGCCAGCAGTATCCCCAGCGGGGGGTACCAAGAGACCCAGTACTTC.

The J gene is TRBJ2-1, the V gene TRBV6-6; D uncertain. Germline CDR1 MNHNY, CDR2 SVGAGI (reference sequence). The CDR3 has 11 residues. Trimming stripped 7 bases from V and 9 bases from J, with 10 bases between. In DNA, the CDR3 is TGTGCCAGCACCTCAACAAGTGAGCAGTTCTTC. This sequence encodes CASTSTSEQFF.

This chain links TRBV27 with TRBJ1-4; perhaps TRBD1 as D (6 bases). V was cut by 2 bases and J by 8 bases, with 12 bases left in between. Germline-derived CDR1 and CDR2 are MNHEY and SMNVEV (reference sequence). The CDR3 runs to 14 residues. CDR3 nucleotides: TGTGCCAGCAGTTTACGCCGGCAGGGGGAAAAACTGTTTTTT. It codes for CASSLRRQGEKLFF.

This chain joins TRBV5-6 and TRBJ1-5; the match to TRBD1 covers 8 bases. Trimming took 2 bases from V and 7 from J; bases not matched to a gene: 5. CDR1 SGHDT and CDR2 YYEEEE come from the germline V gene. There are 14 residues in the CDR3. The CDR3 spells CASSFGQGDQPQHF. The CDR3 region has the DNA TGTGCCAGCAGCTTTGGACAGGGTGACCAGCCCCAGCATTTT.

This clone was seen a single time. The DNA for the CDR3 is TGTGCTAGTGGCGGAGGGCCCAGCACCGGGGAGCTGTTTTTT. Residues: CASGGGPSTGELFF. The chain employs TRBV12-5 and TRBJ2-2; maybe TRBD2 (6 bases). The CDR3 loop spans 14 amino acids. With 6 bases removed from V and 4 bases from J, the gap between germline ends came to 12 bases. Germline values: CDR1 LGHNT, CDR2 FRNRAP.

This clone was detected once. The V gene is TRBV7-2, the J gene TRBJ2-7; D unclear. CDR1 and CDR2 from the germline V gene are SGHTA and FQGNSA. This CDR3 comprises 13 residues. V lost 5 bases, J lost 0 bases, and 8 bases lay in between. The CDR3 is CASSPGRSYEQYF. CDR3 nucleotide sequence: TGTGCCAGCAGCCCCGGTCGCTCCTACGAGCAGTACTTC.

This clone has only one observation. This chain uses TRBV19 with TRBJ1-4, with D perhaps matching TRBD1 (5 bases). This CDR3 region has 15 residues. Germline V gene data show CDR1 as LNHDA and CDR2 as SQIVND (reference sequence). Between the trimmed V and J ends, which lost 0 bases and 10 bases, there was a span of 15 bases. This CDR3 is CASSIDPGVVGKLFF. The CDR3 nucleotides are TGTGCCAGTAGTATAGATCCGGGGGTGGTCGGAAAACTGTTTTTT.

This chain connects TRBV5-1 to TRBJ2-5; a possible D gene is TRBD2 (6 bases). V dropped 4 bases and J dropped 1 base, with 8 bases sitting between them. The length of the CDR3 is 13 residues. Germline V gives CDR1 SGHRS, CDR2 YFSETQ. CDR3 loop: CASSLSGQETQYF. For the CDR3, the DNA is TGCGCCAGCAGCCTTAGCGGCCAAGAGACCCAGTACTTC.

This clone was counted only a few times. The chain recombines TRBV5-1 with TRBJ1-1; no firm D call. V gave up 0 bases and J gave up 3 bases, with 15 bases separating them. From germline, CDR1 is SGHRS and CDR2 YFSETQ. This CDR3 spans 16 amino acids. The CDR3 protein is CASSLAGGLRDTEAFF. CDR3 in DNA: TGCGCCAGCAGCTTGGCCGGAGGGTTACGGGACACTGAAGCTTTCTTT.

The table lists this clone with a few counts. The chain employs TRBV6-5 and TRBJ2-1, with D maybe TRBD1 (6 bases). Germline values: CDR1 MNHEY, CDR2 SVGAGI. V lost 4 bases to trimming and J lost 6 bases, with 10 bases between them. The CDR3 contains 13 residues. CDR3 residues: CASSLLGGNEQFF. The CDR3 DNA reads as TGTGCCAGCAGTTTACTAGGGGGCAATGAGCAGTTCTTC.

This clone was found a few times. CDR3 bases: TGCGCCAGCAGCCAAGGTGGGGGGGACACCGGGGAGCTGTTTTTT. Translating it yields CASSQGGGDTGELFF. The chain is built from TRBV4-3 and TRBJ2-2; 7 bases match TRBD2. Per germline, CDR1 LGHNA and CDR2 YSLEER. J lost 3 bases, V lost 1 base, and 2 bases had no gene match. The CDR3 runs to 15 residues.